This TCR beta chain came from a study of blood T cell repertoires in COVID-19. Study-level information: Sites across the United States, Italy and Spain contributed samples from acute and convalescent COVID-19. In each case, the material was cDNA or gDNA derived from T cells, B-cell-depleted T cells, or PBMCs.

In germline, CDR1 is SGHAT, CDR2 FQNNGV. This CDR3 has 16 residues. Losses at the gene ends were 5 bases for V and 3 bases for J; bases not matched to a gene: 9. Original handling: Estimates of nucleated cell counts were drawn from the amplification of reference gene primers. TCRdb's table, derived via immunoSEQ multiplex PCR, lists solely in-frame clones and lacks some. V, J and clone size reflect that table, while D and trimming were determined from the DNA. The sample has 180,000 or so clones; approximately 83% are singletons. The TCR was taken from a man in his 60s with acute or convalescent COVID-19. J is TRBJ1-5 and V is TRBV11-2; 8 bases map to TRBD1. The sample taken for sequencing was peripheral blood. CDR3 sequence (DNA): TGTGCCAGCAGCCTCGACAGGGGAAGAGACAATCAGCCCCAGCATTTT. It yields the protein CASSLDRGRDNQPQHF.